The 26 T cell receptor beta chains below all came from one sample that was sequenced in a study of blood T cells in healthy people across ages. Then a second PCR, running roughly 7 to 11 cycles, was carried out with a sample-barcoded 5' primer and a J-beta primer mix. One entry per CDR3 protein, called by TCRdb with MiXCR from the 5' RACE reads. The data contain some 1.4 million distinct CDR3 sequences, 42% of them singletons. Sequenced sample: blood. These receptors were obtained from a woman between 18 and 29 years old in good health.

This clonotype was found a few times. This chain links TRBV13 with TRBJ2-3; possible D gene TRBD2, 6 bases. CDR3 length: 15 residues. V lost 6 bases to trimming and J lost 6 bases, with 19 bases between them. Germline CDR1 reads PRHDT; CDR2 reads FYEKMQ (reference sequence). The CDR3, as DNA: TGTGCCAGCAGGCCCTCAACACCTCGGGGGGATACGCAGTATTTT. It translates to CASRPSTPRGDTQYF.

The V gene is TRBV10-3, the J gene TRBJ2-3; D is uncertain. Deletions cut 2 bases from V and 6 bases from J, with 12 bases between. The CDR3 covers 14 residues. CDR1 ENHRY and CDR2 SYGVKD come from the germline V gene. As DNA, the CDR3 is TGTGCCATCAGTGAGCCCCAAGAAGGCGATACGCAGTATTTT. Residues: CAISEPQEGDTQYF.

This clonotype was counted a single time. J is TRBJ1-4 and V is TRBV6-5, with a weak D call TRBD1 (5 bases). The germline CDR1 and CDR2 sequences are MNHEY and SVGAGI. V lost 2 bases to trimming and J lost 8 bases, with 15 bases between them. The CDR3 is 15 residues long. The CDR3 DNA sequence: TGTGCCAGCAGTTACGCCACGGGGGGTGGGGAAAAACTGTTTTTT. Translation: CASSYATGGGEKLFF.

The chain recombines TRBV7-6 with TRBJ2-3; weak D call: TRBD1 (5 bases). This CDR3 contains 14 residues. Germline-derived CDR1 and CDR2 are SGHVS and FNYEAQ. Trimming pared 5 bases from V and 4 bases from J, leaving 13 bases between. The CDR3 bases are TGTGCCAGCAGCCTCAGGGCTTCCGCAGATACGCAGTATTTT. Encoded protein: CASSLRASADTQYF.

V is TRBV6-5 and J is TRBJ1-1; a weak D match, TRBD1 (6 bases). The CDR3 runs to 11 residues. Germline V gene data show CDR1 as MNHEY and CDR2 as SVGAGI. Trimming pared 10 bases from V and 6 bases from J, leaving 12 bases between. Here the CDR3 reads CAISRGPEAFF. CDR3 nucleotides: TGTGCCATCAGCAGGGGCCCTGAAGCTTTCTTT.

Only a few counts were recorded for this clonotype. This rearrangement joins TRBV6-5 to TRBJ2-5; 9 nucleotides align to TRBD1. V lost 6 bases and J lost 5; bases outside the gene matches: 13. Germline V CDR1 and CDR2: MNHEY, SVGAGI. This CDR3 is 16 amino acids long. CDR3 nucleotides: TGTGCCAGCAGCCGACAGGGGGATCCGGGTATTGAGACCCAGTACTTC. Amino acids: CASSRQGDPGIETQYF.

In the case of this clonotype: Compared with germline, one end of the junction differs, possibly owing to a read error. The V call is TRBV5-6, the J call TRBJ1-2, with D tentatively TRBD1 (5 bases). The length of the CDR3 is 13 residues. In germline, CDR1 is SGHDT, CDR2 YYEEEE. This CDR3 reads CANSLEGRAGYTF. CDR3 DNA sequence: TGTGCCAACAGCTTGGAGGGCAGGGCTGGCTACACCTTC.

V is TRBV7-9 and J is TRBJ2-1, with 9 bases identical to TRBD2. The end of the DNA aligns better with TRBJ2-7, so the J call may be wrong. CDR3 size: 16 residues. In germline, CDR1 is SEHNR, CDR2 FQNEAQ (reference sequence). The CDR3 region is CASSTRAGGSYNEQYF. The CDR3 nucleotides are TGTGCCAGCAGCACCCGGGCGGGAGGGTCCTACAATGAGCAGTACTTC.

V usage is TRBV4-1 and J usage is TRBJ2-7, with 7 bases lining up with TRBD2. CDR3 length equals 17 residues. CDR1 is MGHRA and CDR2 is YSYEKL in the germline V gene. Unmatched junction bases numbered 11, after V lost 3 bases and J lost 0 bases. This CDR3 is CASSQKTSAGASYEQYF. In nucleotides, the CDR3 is TGCGCCAGCAGCCAGAAGACGTCCGCGGGAGCCTCCTACGAGCAGTACTTC.

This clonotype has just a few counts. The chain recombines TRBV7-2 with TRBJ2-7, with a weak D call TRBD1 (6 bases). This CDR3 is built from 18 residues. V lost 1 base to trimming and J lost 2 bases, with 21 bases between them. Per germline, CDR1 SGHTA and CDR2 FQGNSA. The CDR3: CASSLGRGVKTVPYEQYF. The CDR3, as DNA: TGTGCCAGCAGCTTAGGCAGGGGTGTAAAAACGGTCCCCTACGAGCAGTACTTC.

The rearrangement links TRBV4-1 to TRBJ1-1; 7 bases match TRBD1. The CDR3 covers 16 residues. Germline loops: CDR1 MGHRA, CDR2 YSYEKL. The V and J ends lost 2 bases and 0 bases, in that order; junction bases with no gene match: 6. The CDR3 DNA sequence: TGCGCCAGCAGCCAAAGTCGACAGGGATTGAACACTGAAGCTTTCTTT. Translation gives CASSQSRQGLNTEAFF.

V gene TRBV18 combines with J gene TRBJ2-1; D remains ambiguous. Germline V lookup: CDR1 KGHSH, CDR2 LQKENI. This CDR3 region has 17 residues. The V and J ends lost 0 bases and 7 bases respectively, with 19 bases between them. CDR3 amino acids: CASSPPRKGLLGNEQFF. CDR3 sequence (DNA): TGTGCCAGCTCACCACCGAGGAAAGGGCTTTTAGGTAATGAGCAGTTCTTC.

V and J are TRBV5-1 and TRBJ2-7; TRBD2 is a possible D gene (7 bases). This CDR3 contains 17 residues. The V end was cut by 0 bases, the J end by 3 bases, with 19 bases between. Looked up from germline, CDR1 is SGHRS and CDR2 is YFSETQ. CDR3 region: CASSLALGRGAFYEQYF. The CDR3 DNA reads TGCGCCAGCAGCTTGGCCCTCGGTCGGGGGGCCTTCTACGAGCAGTACTTC.

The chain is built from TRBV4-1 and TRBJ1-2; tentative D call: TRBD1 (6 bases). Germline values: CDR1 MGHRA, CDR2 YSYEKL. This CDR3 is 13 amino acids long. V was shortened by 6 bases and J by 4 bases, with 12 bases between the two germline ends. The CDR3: CASRQQGLYGYTF. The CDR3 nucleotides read TGCGCCAGCAGACAACAGGGTCTCTATGGCTACACCTTC.

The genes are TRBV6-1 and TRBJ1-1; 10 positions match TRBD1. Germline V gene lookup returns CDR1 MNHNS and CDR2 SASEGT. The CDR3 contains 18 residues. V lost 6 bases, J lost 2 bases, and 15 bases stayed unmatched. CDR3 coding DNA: TGTGCCAGCAGAACAGTCTCCGGGACAGGGGTGGGTAACACTGAAGCTTTCTTT. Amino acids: CASRTVSGTGVGNTEAFF.

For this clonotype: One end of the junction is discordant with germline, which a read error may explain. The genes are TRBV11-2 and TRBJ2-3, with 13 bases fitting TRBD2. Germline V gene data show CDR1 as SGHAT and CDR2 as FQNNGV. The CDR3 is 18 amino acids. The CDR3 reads CASWGGTSGVKSIDTQYF. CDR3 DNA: TGTGCCAGCTGGGGAGGGACTAGCGGGGTCAAGAGCATAGATACGCAGTATTTT.

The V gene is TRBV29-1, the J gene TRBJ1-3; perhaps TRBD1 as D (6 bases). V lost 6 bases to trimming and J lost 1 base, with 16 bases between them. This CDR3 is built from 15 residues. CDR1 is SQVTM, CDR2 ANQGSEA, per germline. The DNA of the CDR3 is TGCAGCGTGGGGGGGCTACCAGGGTCTGGAAACACCATATATTTT. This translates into CSVGGLPGSGNTIYF.

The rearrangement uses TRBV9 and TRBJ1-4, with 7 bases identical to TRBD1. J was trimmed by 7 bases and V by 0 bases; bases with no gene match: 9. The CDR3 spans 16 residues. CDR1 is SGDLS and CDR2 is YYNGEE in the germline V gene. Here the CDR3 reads CASSVDGAGGGEKLFF. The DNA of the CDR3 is TGTGCCAGCAGCGTAGATGGGGCAGGGGGTGGTGAAAAACTGTTTTTT.

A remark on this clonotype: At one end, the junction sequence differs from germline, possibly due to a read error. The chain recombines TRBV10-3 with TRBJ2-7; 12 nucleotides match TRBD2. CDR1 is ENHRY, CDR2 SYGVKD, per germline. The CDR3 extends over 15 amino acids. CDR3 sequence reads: CAISPTSGSSYGQYF. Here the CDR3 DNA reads TGTGCCATCAGTCCGACTAGCGGGAGTTCCTACGGGCAGTACTTC.

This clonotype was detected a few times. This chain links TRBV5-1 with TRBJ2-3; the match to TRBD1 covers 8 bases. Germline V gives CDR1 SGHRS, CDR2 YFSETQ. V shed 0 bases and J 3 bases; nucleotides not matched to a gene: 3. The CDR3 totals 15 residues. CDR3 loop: CASSLEDRATDTQYF. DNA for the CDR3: TGCGCCAGCAGCTTGGAGGACAGGGCTACAGATACGCAGTATTTT.

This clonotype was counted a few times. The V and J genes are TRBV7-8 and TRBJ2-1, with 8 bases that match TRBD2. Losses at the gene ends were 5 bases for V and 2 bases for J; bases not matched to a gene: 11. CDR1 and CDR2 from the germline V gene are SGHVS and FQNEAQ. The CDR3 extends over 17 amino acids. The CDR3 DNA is TGTGCCAGCAGCATAACACTTCTCGGGGGGGCCTACAATGAGCAGTTCTTC. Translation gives CASSITLLGGAYNEQFF.

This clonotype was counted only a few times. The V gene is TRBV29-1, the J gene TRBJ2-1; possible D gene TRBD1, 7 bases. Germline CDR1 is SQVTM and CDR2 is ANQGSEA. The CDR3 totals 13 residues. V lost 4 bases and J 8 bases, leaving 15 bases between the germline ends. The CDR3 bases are TGCAGCGTTGCGCCAGGGGGGCCCTATGAGCAGTTCTTC. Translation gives CSVAPGGPYEQFF.

The CDR3 region is CASSDGDRSSQSNEQYF. The CDR3 DNA follows: TGTGCCAGCAGCGACGGGGACAGGAGCTCTCAGTCCAATGAGCAGTACTTC. This chain connects TRBV21-1 to TRBJ2-7; the listed D gene, TRBD1, was not tested against the DNA. TRBV21-1 counts as a pseudogene. This CDR3 has 17 amino acids.

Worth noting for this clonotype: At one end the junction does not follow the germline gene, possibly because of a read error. This chain's CDR3 is CASTQGQYNKQFF. The CDR3, as DNA: TGTGCCAGCACCCAGGGACAGTACAATAAGCAGTTCTTC. This sequence joins TRBV6-2 or TRBV6-3 and TRBJ2-1; TRBD1 matches at 7 bases. CDR3 size: 13 residues. Per the germline V gene, CDR1 is MNHEY and CDR2 is SVGEGT.

The CDR3 protein is CAWSPRGGIEANYGYTF. The CDR3, as DNA: TGTGCCTGGAGTCCCCGGGGTGGGATCGAAGCTAACTATGGCTACACCTTC. The V and J genes are TRBV30 and TRBJ1-2; D unresolved. Per the germline V gene, CDR1 is GTSNPN and CDR2 is SVGIG (reference sequence). Trimming removed 2 bases at V and 0 bases at J, with 19 bases between. The CDR3 is made up of 17 amino acids.

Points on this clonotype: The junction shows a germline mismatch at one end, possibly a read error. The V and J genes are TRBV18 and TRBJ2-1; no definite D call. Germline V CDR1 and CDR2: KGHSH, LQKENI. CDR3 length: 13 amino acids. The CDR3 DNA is TGTGCCAGCTCACCCACGACCTACAATGGGCAGTTCTTC. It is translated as CASSPTTYNGQFF.